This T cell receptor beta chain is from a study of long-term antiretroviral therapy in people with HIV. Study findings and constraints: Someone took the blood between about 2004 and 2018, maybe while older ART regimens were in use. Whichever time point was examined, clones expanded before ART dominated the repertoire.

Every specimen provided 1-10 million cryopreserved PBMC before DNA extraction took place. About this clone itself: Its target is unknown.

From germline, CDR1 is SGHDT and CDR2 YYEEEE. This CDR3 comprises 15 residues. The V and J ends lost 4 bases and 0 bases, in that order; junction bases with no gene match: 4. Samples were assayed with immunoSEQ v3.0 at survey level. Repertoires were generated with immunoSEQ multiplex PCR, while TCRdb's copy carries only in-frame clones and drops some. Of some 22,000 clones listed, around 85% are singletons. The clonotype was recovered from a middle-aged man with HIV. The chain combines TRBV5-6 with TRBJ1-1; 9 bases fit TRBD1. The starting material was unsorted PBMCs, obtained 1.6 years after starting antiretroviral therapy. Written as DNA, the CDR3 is TGTGCCAGCAGCGCGACAGGGGGTATGAACACTGAAGCTTTCTTT. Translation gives CASSATGGMNTEAFF.